This T cell receptor beta chain was sequenced during a study of shared T cell receptors in the human thymus. Sequencing was performed with immunoSEQ multiplex PCR; in TCRdb, only in-frame clones are kept and a portion is missing. The table lists around 730,000 clones, approximately 85% of them singletons. Germline CDR1 MDHEN, CDR2 SYDVKM. With 2 bases removed from V and 4 bases from J, the gap between germline ends came to 18 bases. CDR3 size: 16 residues. These data were also filed under a second study, of human thymus T cells. That paper states: Corrective cardiac operations yielded the resected thymus tissue.

The sample taken for sequencing was thymocytes. The V call is TRBV28, the J call TRBJ2-7; D is perhaps TRBD2 (5 bases). The source is a girl less than two years old with a congenital heart defect. The CDR3 is CASSLRGEGEEYEQYF. The DNA of the CDR3 is TGTGCCAGCAGTTTACGGGGAGAGGGAGAAGAATACGAGCAGTACTTC.